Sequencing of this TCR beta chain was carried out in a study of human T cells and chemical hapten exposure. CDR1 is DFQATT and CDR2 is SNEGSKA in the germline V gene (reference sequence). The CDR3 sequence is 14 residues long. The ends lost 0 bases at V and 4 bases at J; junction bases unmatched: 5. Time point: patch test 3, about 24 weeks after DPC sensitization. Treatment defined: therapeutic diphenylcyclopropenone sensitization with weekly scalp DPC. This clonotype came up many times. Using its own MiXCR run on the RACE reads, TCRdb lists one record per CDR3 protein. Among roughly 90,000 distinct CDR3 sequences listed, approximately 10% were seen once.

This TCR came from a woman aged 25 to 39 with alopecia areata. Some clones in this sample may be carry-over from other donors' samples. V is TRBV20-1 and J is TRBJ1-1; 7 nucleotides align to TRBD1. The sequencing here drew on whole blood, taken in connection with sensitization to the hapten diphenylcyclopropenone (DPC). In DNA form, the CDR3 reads TGCAGTGCTAGAGAGGACAGGTCCGGCACTGAAGCTTTCTTT. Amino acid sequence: CSAREDRSGTEAFF.